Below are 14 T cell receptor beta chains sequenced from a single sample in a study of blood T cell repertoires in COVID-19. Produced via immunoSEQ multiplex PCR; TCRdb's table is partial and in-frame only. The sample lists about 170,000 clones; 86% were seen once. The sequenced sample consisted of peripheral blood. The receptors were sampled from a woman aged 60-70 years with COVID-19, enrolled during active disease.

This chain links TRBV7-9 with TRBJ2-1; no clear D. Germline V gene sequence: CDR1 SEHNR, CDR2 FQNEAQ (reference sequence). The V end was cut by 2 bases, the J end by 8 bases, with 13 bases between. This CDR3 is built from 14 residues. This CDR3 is CASSLTAVFDEQFF. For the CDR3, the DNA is TGTGCCAGCAGCTTAACTGCTGTCTTCGATGAGCAGTTCTTC.

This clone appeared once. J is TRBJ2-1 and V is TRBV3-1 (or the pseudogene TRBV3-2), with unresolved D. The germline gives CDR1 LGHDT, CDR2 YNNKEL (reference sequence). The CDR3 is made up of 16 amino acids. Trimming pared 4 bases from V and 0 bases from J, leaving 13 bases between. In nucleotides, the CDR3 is TGTGCCAGCAGCCGCCTGGCGGCGAACTCCTACAATGAGCAGTTCTTC. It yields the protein CASSRLAANSYNEQFF.

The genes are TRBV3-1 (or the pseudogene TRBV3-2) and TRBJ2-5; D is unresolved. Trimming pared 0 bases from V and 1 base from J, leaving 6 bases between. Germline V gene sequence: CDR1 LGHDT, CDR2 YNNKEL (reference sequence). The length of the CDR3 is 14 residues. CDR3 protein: CASSQDRAQETQYF. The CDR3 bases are TGTGCCAGCAGCCAAGATAGAGCCCAAGAGACCCAGTACTTC.

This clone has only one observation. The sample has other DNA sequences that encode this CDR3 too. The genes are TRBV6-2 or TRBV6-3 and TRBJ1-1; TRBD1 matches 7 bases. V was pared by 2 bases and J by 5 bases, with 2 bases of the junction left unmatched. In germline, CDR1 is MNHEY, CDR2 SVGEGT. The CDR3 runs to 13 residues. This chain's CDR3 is CASSYPGGTEAFF. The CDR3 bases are TGTGCCAGCAGTTACCCAGGGGGTACTGAAGCTTTCTTT.

CDR3 residues: CASRLDRGSEAFF. In DNA form, the CDR3 reads TGTGCCAGCCGCCTCGACAGGGGGTCTGAAGCTTTCTTT. This chain links TRBV4-2 with TRBJ1-1; 9 bases are shared with TRBD1. CDR3 length: 13 amino acids. CDR1 LGHNA and CDR2 YNFKEQ come from the germline V gene. V shed 8 bases, J shed 6 bases, and the junction held 7 bases outside the gene matches.

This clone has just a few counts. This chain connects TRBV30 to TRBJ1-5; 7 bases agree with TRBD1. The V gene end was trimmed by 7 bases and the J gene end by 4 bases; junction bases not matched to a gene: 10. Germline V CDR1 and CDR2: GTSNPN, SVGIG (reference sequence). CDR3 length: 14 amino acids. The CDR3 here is CAFSRDSQNQPQHF. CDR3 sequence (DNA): TGTGCCTTCTCGAGGGACAGTCAAAATCAGCCCCAGCATTTT.

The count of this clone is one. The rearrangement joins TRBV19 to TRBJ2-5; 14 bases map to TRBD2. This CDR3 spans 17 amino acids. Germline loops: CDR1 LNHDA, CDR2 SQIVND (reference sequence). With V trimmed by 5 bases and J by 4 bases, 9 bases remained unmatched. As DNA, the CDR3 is TGTGCCAGTAGTGCATATGGACTAGCGGGAGGTGGAGAGACCCAGTACTTC. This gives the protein CASSAYGLAGGGETQYF.

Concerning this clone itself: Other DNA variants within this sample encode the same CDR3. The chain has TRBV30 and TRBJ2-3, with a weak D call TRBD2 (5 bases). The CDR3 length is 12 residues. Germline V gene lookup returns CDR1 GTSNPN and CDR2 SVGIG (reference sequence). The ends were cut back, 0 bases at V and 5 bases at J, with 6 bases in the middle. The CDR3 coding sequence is TGTGCCTGGAGTGTAGGAGGAGATACGCAGTATTTT. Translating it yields CAWSVGGDTQYF. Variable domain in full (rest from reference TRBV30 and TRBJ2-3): SQTIHQWPATLVQPVGSPLSLECTVEGTSNPNLYWYRQAAGRGLQLLFYSVGIGQISSEVPQNLSASRPQDRQFILSSKKLLLSDSGFYLCAWSVGGDTQYFGPGTRLTVL.

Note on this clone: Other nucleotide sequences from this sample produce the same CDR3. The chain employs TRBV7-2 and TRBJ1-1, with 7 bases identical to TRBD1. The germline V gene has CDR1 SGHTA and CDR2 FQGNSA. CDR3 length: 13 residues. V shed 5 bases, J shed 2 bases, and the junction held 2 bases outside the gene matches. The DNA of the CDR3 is TGTGCCAGCAGCCGACAGGGAAACACTGAAGCTTTCTTT. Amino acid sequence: CASSRQGNTEAFF.

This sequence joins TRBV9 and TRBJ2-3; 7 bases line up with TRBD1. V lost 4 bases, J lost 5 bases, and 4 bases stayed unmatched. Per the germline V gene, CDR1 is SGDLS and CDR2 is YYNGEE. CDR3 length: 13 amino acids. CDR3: CASSLTGVDTQYF. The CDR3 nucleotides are TGTGCCAGCAGCCTCACAGGGGTAGATACGCAGTATTTT.

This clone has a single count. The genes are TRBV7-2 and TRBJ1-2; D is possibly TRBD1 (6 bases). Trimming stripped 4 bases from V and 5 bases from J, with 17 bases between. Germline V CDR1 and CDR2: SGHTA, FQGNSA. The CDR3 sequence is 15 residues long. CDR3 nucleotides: TGTGCCAGCAGCTCTTTGGGGGGGGCGATTTATGGCTACACCTTC. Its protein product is CASSSLGGAIYGYTF.

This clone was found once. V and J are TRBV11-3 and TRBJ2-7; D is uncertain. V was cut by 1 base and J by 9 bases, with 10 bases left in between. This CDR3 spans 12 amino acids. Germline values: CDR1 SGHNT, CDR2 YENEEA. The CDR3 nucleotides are TGTGCCAGCAGCTTAGGTGCCGCCGGGCAGTACTTC. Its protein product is CASSLGAAGQYF.

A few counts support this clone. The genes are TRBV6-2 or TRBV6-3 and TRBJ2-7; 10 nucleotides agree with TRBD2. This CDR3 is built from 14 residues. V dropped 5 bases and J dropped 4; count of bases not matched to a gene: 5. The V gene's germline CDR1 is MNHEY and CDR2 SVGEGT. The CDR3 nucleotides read TGTGCCAGCAGTCTTCTAGCGGGAGAATACGAGCAGTACTTC. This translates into CASSLLAGEYEQYF.

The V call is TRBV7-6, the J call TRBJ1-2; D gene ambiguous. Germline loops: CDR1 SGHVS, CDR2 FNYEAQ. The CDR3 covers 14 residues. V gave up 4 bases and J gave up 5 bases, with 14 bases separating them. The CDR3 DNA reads TGTGCCAGCAGCTCCAGCCGGGTTGGGTATGGCTACACCTTC. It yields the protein CASSSSRVGYGYTF.